This note documents a single T cell receptor (beta chain) sequence. Its recognized antigen is unknown. No much larger clone exists at a distance of one base, and base qualities are not known. TCR CDR3 regions were amplified from genomic DNA by multiplex PCR using the deep immunoSEQ assay. Extracted genomic DNA from each cell subset was distributed evenly across all wells of several immunoSEQ 96-well plates, and each plate was treated as a replicate. For sorted subsets, each replicate PCR was loaded with 200 ng genomic DNA, equivalent to about 33,000 T cell genomes. The purified libraries were quantified using a Qubit 3.0 fluorometer, sized with a Bioanalyzer 2100, and then quantified again using the KAPA Library Quantification kit. A separate single-read 150-cycle Illumina NextSeq 550 flow cell was used to sequence each immunoSEQ 96-well plate. As for the authors' bioinformatics: Because the immunoSEQ output held only junctional sequences and lacked quality scores, the filtering could not match the filtering applied to full-length reads. Sequences were annotated with PyIR, a Python wrapper for IgBLAST v1.9, and V/J genes and CDR3 were assigned using IMGT germline references. Reads were filtered out if the reads had weak V/J assignments (E-value above 1e-6), no CDR3, stop codons, out-of-frame junctions, or ambiguous translated residues. V3J clonotypes were defined as sequences sharing an identical inferred V gene, J gene, and CDR3 amino acid sequence. Percentage overlap between repertoires was calculated by dividing the number of shared unique clonotypes by the size of the smaller repertoire. Three approaches were used to assess repertoire richness: RTK rarefaction, the Chao1 estimator, and Recon v2.1 estimates of unobserved clonotypes. OLGA was used to compute generation probabilities for all TCRbeta clonotypes that the gDNA method yielded from a few donors. The table comes from immuneACCESS by way of TCRdb, which keeps in-frame sequences with V and J called. Part of the clones is missing from these tables; in studies checked, under half for an unresolved V gene and the rest for unknown reasons. That table gives V, J and clone size, and the DNA gave D and trimming. Across this sample there are 2.3 million or so clones, with more than 80% seen only once. The ten largest clones add up to under 0.45% of the sample.

The donors were healthy, HIV-negative adults with no recently reported acute infections or vaccinations. Only Caucasian adults living in Nashville, Tennessee, USA were represented among the donors. Magnetic negative selection was used to enrich CD4+ T cells, after which naive cells were positively selected on CD45RA and the negative fraction became the memory subset. Blood was obtained by leukapheresis, after which PBMCs were separated by Ficoll-Histopaque density gradient centrifugation and cryopreserved in liquid nitrogen vapor phase. Purity and quantity of every magnetically sorted T cell population were checked by analytical flow cytometry. Each sorted fraction had its genomic DNA isolated and then quantified by UV absorbance on a Nanodrop 2000c. The data originate from a study of shared clonotypes between healthy human individuals (TCRdb year 2020). With regard to the full study: The cohort comprised a couple of women and three men aged 18 to 49 years. Per donor, leukapheresis produced somewhere between about 0.8 and 9 billion PBMCs. For each donor, three plates each were used for CD4 naive and CD4 memory, two plates were used for CD8 naive, and one plate was used for CD8 memory. The study deeply sequenced blood TCR repertoires of several healthy adults to estimate repertoire size and the extent of clonotype sharing between individuals. To increase sequencing depth and limit assay-specific biases, TCR repertoire library preparation and sequencing were carried out by different laboratories using diverse techniques. The study at large found these results: Pairwise subsampling indicated that sequencing depth was expected to affect the degree of clonotype sharing among donors. When a handful of donors were compared, the shared fraction of clonotypes was roughly 5% for naive CD4, about 4% for naive CD8, 2.3% for memory CD4, and around 0.4% for memory CD8. Even with the large sequencing depth, rarefaction of the sorted-subset datasets indicated that sequencing was incomplete. The genetic and exposure-history diversity represented was limited by the small number of donors. Naive subsets generally had larger estimated clonotype richness than memory subsets. Clonotypes shared by all four sorted-subset donors showed higher generation probabilities than non-shared clonotypes. Sampling was restricted to blood, and TCR repertoires in tissue are likely to differ from TCR repertoires in blood.

Sequences were obtained from naive CD4+ T cells from PBMCs. The sample's cell subset or site, from its label and the paper: CD45RA+ positively selected. This receptor was taken from a man aged 18 to 29 in good health. Some clones in this sample may be carry-over from other donors' samples.

The encoded CDR3 is CASSLPGGAGYIQYF. The sequenced DNA is TGTGCCAGCAGTTTACCGGGGGGGGCTGGGTACATTCAGTACTTC. The chain is assembled from TRBV28 and TRBJ2-4, and 8 junction bases match TRBD2. From the cysteine through the phenylalanine, the CDR3 covers 15 amino acids. The retained sequence is limited to the CDR3, 45 bases, with the frame set at the first base. V loses 2 bases at its end and J loses 8 bases; junction bases beyond the gene matches: 8. CDR1 and CDR2 are drawn from the germline V gene: MDHEN, SYDVKM.